What follows describes a single T cell receptor beta chain. Its target is not known. TCRdb re-analysed the reads in MiXCR, keeping a single row per CDR3 protein. The sample contains around 100,000 distinct CDR3 sequences, more than 20% of which appear only once. The source of the sample is a study of T cell repertoires in cytomegalovirus infection. Study-wide background: Indicated by public TCR beta signatures were CMV infection and matching HLA type.

General study findings and limits: Dominating the ex vivo response were TCR beta clonotypes that were CMV-specific and HLA-C-restricted. Carriers of CMV plus the relevant HLA were identified by cumulative public TCR beta family frequency.

V lost 5 bases and J lost 4, with 9 bases in between. This CDR3 comprises 14 residues. Germline CDR1 is SGHDN and CDR2 is FVKESK. The TCR was taken from a human donor in good health (CMV status not recorded). Some clones in this sample may be carry-over from other donors' samples. This chain uses TRBV14 with TRBJ1-6; D may be TRBD1 (6 bases). Source material: CD8+ T cells from PBMCs. The chain's CDR3 is CASSEGQYNSPLHF. The CDR3 nucleotides are TGTGCCAGCAGCGAGGGACAATATAATTCACCCCTCCACTTT. The whole variable domain, filled in from reference TRBV14 and TRBJ1-6, reads EAGVTQFPSHSVIEKGQTVTLRCDPISGHDNLYWYRRVMGKEIKFLLHFVKESKQDESGMPNNRFLAERTGGTYSTLKVQPAELEDSGVYFCASSEGQYNSPLHFGNGTRLTVT.